One sample yielded the 20 T cell receptor beta chains listed below, sequenced in a study of molecular identifiers for immune sequencing clone quantification. TCRdb redid the calling of the PCR reads with MiXCR, one entry per CDR3 protein. The table has 50,000 to 65,000 distinct CDR3 sequences, less than 25% seen once. Sequenced input: naive CD8+ T cells from blood, with Jurkat cell RNA spiked in. Indicated subset: FACS-sorted CD8+CD4-CCR7+CD45RA+ naive T cells. Every receptor here comes from a human donor in good health. Some libraries in this study had Jurkat cell RNA spiked in.

This clonotype was seen repeatedly, ten times or more. V and J are TRBV18 and TRBJ1-1, with a weak D call TRBD1 (6 bases). The CDR3 extends over 12 amino acids. Trimming pared 8 bases from V and 5 bases from J, leaving 12 bases between. In germline, CDR1 is KGHSH, CDR2 LQKENI. CDR3 loop: CASATGLTEAFF. CDR3 DNA sequence: TGTGCCAGCGCTACAGGGTTGACTGAAGCTTTCTTT. The whole variable domain, filled in from reference TRBV18 and TRBJ1-1, reads NAGVMQNPRHLVRRRGQEARLRCSPMKGHSHVYWYRQLPEEGLKFMVYLQKENIIDESGMPKERFSAEFPKEGPSILRIQQVVRGDSAAYFCASATGLTEAFFGQGTRLTVV.

The chain is built from TRBV6-2 or TRBV6-3 and TRBJ2-7; 10 bases are shared with TRBD2. Looked up from germline, CDR1 is MNHEY and CDR2 is SVGEGT. This CDR3 has 18 amino acids. The junction had 11 bases not matched to a gene; V was cut back by 0 bases and J by 3 bases. CDR3 nucleotides: TGTGCCAGCAGTTACTCTGGGACTAGCGCGACCATGGGCTACGAGCAGTACTTC. This sequence encodes CASSYSGTSATMGYEQYF.

This clonotype was seen many times. The chain links TRBV14 to TRBJ2-6, with D possibly TRBD1 on 5 matching bases. CDR1 SGHDN and CDR2 FVKESK come from the germline V gene. The CDR3 runs to 17 residues. The V end was cut by 3 bases, the J end by 4 bases, with 16 bases between. In DNA, the CDR3 is TGTGCCAGCAGCCATCAGGGCCCCGCTTACGGGGCCAACGTCCTGACTTTC. This codes for CASSHQGPAYGANVLTF.

This clonotype came up many times. The J gene is TRBJ2-7, the V gene TRBV20-1; D is uncertain. Trimming took off 1 base at V and 0 bases at J, with 10 bases between the two ends. The CDR3 totals 14 residues. Germline CDR1 is DFQATT and CDR2 is SNEGSKA (reference sequence). Here the CDR3 DNA reads TGCAGTGCTAGAGGGCAGACAAGCTCCTACGAGCAGTACTTC. Its translation is CSARGQTSSYEQYF.

In this sample, this clonotype turned up many times. The chain links TRBV7-2 to TRBJ2-7; D call uncertain. CDR3 size: 13 residues. Germline V CDR1 and CDR2: SGHTA, FQGNSA. V lost 0 bases and J lost 4, with 7 bases in between. This CDR3 is CASSLALGYEQYF. In DNA, the CDR3 is TGTGCCAGCAGCTTAGCGCTAGGGTACGAGCAGTACTTC.

On this clonotype itself: Without the conserved terminal phenylalanine or tryptophan, this CDR3 likely stems from a read error. The gene calls are TRBV27 and TRBJ2-7; TRBD2 agrees at 16 bases. Unmatched junction bases numbered 6, after V lost 6 bases and J lost 1 base. Germline loops: CDR1 MNHEY, CDR2 SMNVEV (reference sequence). CDR3 length equals 17 residues. The CDR3 bases are TGTGCCAGCAGCTCGGGACTAGCGGGAGGGCCTTCCTACGAGCAGTACCTC. It encodes CASSSGLAGGPSYEQYL.

This clonotype has ten or more counts. The CDR3 reads CASSFAYEQYF. The CDR3 nucleotides read TGTGCCAGCAGCTTTGCGTACGAGCAGTACTTC. The V and J genes are TRBV25-1 and TRBJ2-7; unclear D gene. Trimming took 6 bases from V and 4 from J, leaving 7 bases between them. Germline assignment: CDR1 MGHDK and CDR2 SYGVNS. The CDR3 is made up of 11 amino acids.

This clonotype was recorded a few times. The chain uses TRBV6-1 and TRBJ1-5, with D maybe TRBD1 (6 bases). Trimming cost V 6 bases and J 2 bases, with 8 bases left between them. The CDR3 extends over 13 amino acids. Germline CDR1 and CDR2: MNHNS and SASEGT. This CDR3 is CASREGGNQPQHF. For the CDR3, the DNA is TGTGCCAGCAGGGAGGGGGGCAATCAGCCCCAGCATTTT.

This clonotype occurred many times. The chain recombines TRBV11-2 with TRBJ2-3; TRBD2 might be the D (7 bases). Germline V gives CDR1 SGHAT, CDR2 FQNNGV. This CDR3 has 17 amino acids. Trimming stripped 5 bases from V and 3 bases from J, with 21 bases between. The DNA for the CDR3 is TGTGCCAGCAGCCCCGAGAGGGGGGGACTAATGACAGATACGCAGTATTTT. Protein sequence: CASSPERGGLMTDTQYF.

In this sample, this clonotype turned up a few times. The chain employs TRBV5-1 and TRBJ1-2; 9 bases map to TRBD1. Germline CDR1 reads SGHRS; CDR2 reads YFSETQ. The V and J ends lost 0 bases and 7 bases, in that order; junction bases with no gene match: 10. The CDR3 sequence is 16 residues long. CDR3 in DNA: TGCGCCAGCAGCTTGGCCGGGGGACAGGGCATTTTTGGCTACACCTTC. As protein: CASSLAGGQGIFGYTF. Together with reference TRBV5-1 and TRBJ1-2, the CDR3 gives the full variable domain: KAGVTQTPRYLIKTRGQQVTLSCSPISGHRSVSWYQQTPGQGLQFLFEYFSETQRNKGNFPGRFSGRQFSNSRSEMNVSTLELGDSALYLCASSLAGGQGIFGYTFGSGTRLTVV.

This clonotype was observed at least ten times. The rearrangement uses TRBV6-5 and TRBJ2-2; possibly TRBD1 for D (7 bases). The germline gives CDR1 MNHEY, CDR2 SVGAGI. There are 17 residues in the CDR3. V gave up 2 bases and J gave up 3 bases, with 16 bases separating them. The chain's CDR3 is CASSYTSGGSYTGELFF. Here the CDR3 DNA reads TGTGCCAGCAGTTACACCTCAGGGGGGTCGTACACCGGGGAGCTGTTTTTT.

This clonotype was detected many times. The rearrangement joins TRBV20-1 to TRBJ2-7, with TRBD2 matching 11 bases. The J segment lost 5 bases and the V segment lost 1 base, leaving 10 bases of the junction unmatched. This CDR3 region has 16 residues. Looked up from germline, CDR1 is DFQATT and CDR2 is SNEGSKA (reference sequence). The CDR3 DNA reads as TGCAGTGCTAGAGGACAAACTAGCGGGAGAGCAGACGAGCAGTACTTC. Translated: CSARGQTSGRADEQYF.

The sample holds many counts of this clonotype. The rearrangement uses TRBV5-6 and TRBJ2-3, with 12 bases that match TRBD1. The CDR3 contains 19 residues. J gave up 6 bases and V 6 bases, and 20 bases lay outside the gene matches. Germline V gene lookup returns CDR1 SGHDT and CDR2 YYEEEE. CDR3: CASNLLRDRGPPVVDTQYF. DNA of the CDR3: TGTGCCAGCAACCTACTCCGGGACAGGGGGCCCCCTGTCGTTGATACGCAGTATTTT.

Of note for this clonotype: An end of the junction differs from the germline gene, which may be a read error. The V and J genes are TRBV12-3 or TRBV12-4 and TRBJ1-2; TRBD1 matches at 7 bases. The CDR3 consists of 16 residues. For the CDR3, the DNA is TGTGCCGGCAGTTATCGACAGGGATTCTTAACCTATGGCTACACCTTC. Encoded protein: CAGSYRQGFLTYGYTF.

This clonotype was counted many times. The CDR3 DNA reads as TGTGCCAGCAGCCCCGGGACTGACGAGCAGTACTTC. Protein: CASSPGTDEQYF. The rearrangement uses TRBV5-6 and TRBJ2-7; D possibly corresponds to TRBD2 (6 bases). CDR3 size: 12 residues. The V gene's germline CDR1 is SGHDT and CDR2 YYEEEE. Trimming stripped 4 bases from V and 5 bases from J, with 10 bases between.

With regard to this clonotype: A much more abundant neighbour one base away suggests this may be a read error. The CDR3 sequence: CASRLLGEQYF. The CDR3 DNA follows: TGTGCCAGCCGCTTGCTTGGCGAGCAGTACTTC. The rearrangement links TRBV11-2 to TRBJ2-7; D is uncertain. The CDR3 spans 11 residues. The germline V gene encodes CDR1 SGHAT and CDR2 FQNNGV.

This clonotype was recorded many times. The chain recombines TRBV14 with TRBJ1-2; tentatively, D is TRBD1 (6 bases). V dropped 4 bases and J dropped 2 bases, with 8 bases sitting between them. The CDR3 extends over 13 amino acids. Germline CDR1 and CDR2: SGHDN and FVKESK. The CDR3: CASSPDRNYGYTF. As DNA, the CDR3 is TGTGCCAGCAGCCCCGACAGGAACTATGGCTACACCTTC.

On this clonotype: A much bigger clone sits one base away, suggesting this may be a read error. The chain recombines TRBV28 with TRBJ2-2; tentative D call: TRBD1 (6 bases). The CDR3 consists of 15 residues. Germline values: CDR1 MDHEN, CDR2 SYDVKM. The CDR3 here is CTSSPSGTNTGELFF. The CDR3 DNA is TGTACCAGCAGTCCCTCCGGGACAAACACCGGGGAGCTGTTTTTT.

The chain uses TRBV6-5 and TRBJ2-3; 7 bases map to TRBD2. CDR1 is MNHEY, CDR2 SVGAGI, per germline. With 5 bases clipped from V and 8 bases from J, the junction kept 13 bases outside the gene matches. The CDR3 is 15 residues long. CDR3 in DNA: TGTGCCAGCAGTAAGACCAGGGCGGGAGTAGGTACGCAGTATTTT. Amino acids: CASSKTRAGVGTQYF.

To note about this clonotype: Possible read error: a much larger clone is one base away. The chain joins TRBV5-4 to TRBJ2-7; 9 nucleotides line up with TRBD1. Germline values: CDR1 SGHNT, CDR2 YYREEE (reference sequence). This CDR3 comprises 15 residues. The CDR3 DNA sequence: TGTGCCTGCAGCCTAGGGACAGGGAGCTCCTACGAGCAGTACTTC. This sequence encodes CACSLGTGSSYEQYF.